These 32 T cell receptor beta chains were sequenced from one sample in a study of blood T cells in healthy people across ages. Using a J-beta primer mix together with a sample-barcoded 5' primer, a second PCR was run for roughly 7 to 12 cycles. Each CDR3 protein is one row after TCRdb ran MiXCR on the 5' RACE reads. The sample lists fewer than 1,000,000 distinct CDR3 sequences; under 45% were seen once. Sequenced input: blood. Receptors were obtained from a man aged 55 to 70 in good health.

V is TRBV27 and J is TRBJ1-2; D not certain. This CDR3 is 11 amino acids long. Germline V CDR1 and CDR2: MNHEY, SMNVEV (reference sequence). V was pared by 8 bases and J by 6 bases, with 10 bases between. The CDR3 region is CASSRFHGYTF. CDR3 coding DNA: TGTGCCAGCTCCAGGTTTCATGGCTACACCTTC.

This clonotype was picked up a small number of times. This sequence joins TRBV20-1 and TRBJ2-5, with a tentative D call TRBD2 (5 bases). CDR1 is DFQATT, CDR2 SNEGSKA, per germline (reference sequence). Trimming pared 4 bases from V and 0 bases from J, leaving 6 bases between. The CDR3 spans 12 residues. In DNA, the CDR3 is TGCAGTGCTACGGACTACCAAGAGACCCAGTACTTC. Residues: CSATDYQETQYF.

This chain uses TRBV27 with TRBJ1-2; D is ambiguous. Germline CDR1 reads MNHEY; CDR2 reads SMNVEV (reference sequence). This CDR3 spans 11 amino acids. Trimming removed 7 bases at V and 8 bases at J, with 11 bases between. CDR3 nucleotide sequence: TGTGCCAGCATCTCAAATAGGGGCTACACCTTC. This gives the protein CASISNRGYTF.

There are a few counts of this clonotype. This chain uses TRBV20-1 with TRBJ2-3; a possible D gene is TRBD2 (6 bases). This CDR3 has 14 residues. The germline CDR1 and CDR2 sequences are DFQATT and SNEGSKA (reference sequence). Trimming cost V 7 bases and J 6 bases, with 20 bases left between them. CDR3 residues: CSVRGGAPVDTQYF. The CDR3 nucleotides are TGCAGTGTACGTGGCGGGGCCCCGGTGGATACGCAGTATTTT.

This clonotype appeared once. The chain uses TRBV27 and TRBJ1-5; D is ambiguous. Germline CDR1 and CDR2: MNHEY and SMNVEV (reference sequence). Trimming took 3 bases from V and 3 from J, leaving 6 bases between them. The length of the CDR3 is 13 residues. This chain's CDR3 is CASSLSHNQPQHF. The CDR3 DNA is TGTGCCAGCAGTTTGTCCCACAATCAGCCCCAGCATTTT.

This clonotype was observed once. The chain is built from TRBV28 and TRBJ2-2; TRBD1 might be the D (5 bases). Germline V gene data show CDR1 as MDHEN and CDR2 as SYDVKM. The CDR3 runs 11 residues. Trimming took off 11 bases at V and 6 bases at J, with 10 bases between the two ends. CDR3 DNA sequence: TGTGCCGGGTTAGGGGCCGGGGAGCTGTTTTTT. It codes for CAGLGAGELFF.

This clonotype was counted between two and nine times. The gene calls are TRBV10-2 and TRBJ1-2, with 9 bases aligning to TRBD1. V shed 6 bases, J shed 3 bases, and the junction held 8 bases outside the gene matches. This CDR3 is built from 15 residues. Looked up from germline, CDR1 is WSHSY and CDR2 is SAAADI. In DNA, the CDR3 is TGCGCCAGCAGCCGGGACAGGGTAGAGCACTATGGCTACACCTTC. It specifies CASSRDRVEHYGYTF.

The V gene is TRBV6-1, the J gene TRBJ1-5, with D unclear. The CDR3 length is 19 residues. The ends were cut back, 6 bases at V and 0 bases at J, with 24 bases in the middle. Germline V gives CDR1 MNHNS, CDR2 SASEGT. The CDR3 DNA reads TGTGCCAGCAGGAGAGACCGGTGGGAGGTTTTAAGTAGCAATCAGCCCCAGCATTTT. Protein sequence: CASRRDRWEVLSSNQPQHF.

This clonotype came up many times. The J gene is TRBJ2-3, the V gene TRBV29-1, with a weak D call TRBD2 (6 bases). Trimming left V 4 bases short and J 2 bases short, with 13 bases between. There are 14 residues in the CDR3. Per germline, CDR1 SQVTM and CDR2 ANQGSEA. CDR3 region: CSVAGGRFTDTQYF. CDR3 DNA sequence: TGCAGCGTTGCCGGAGGGAGGTTCACAGATACGCAGTATTTT.

V is TRBV4-1 and J is TRBJ2-5; D is possibly TRBD1 (6 bases). Germline-derived CDR1 and CDR2 are MGHRA and YSYEKL. This CDR3 has 18 residues. Deletions cut 0 bases from V and 5 bases from J, with 22 bases between. CDR3 amino acids: CASSQDHNGVAGDETQYF. CDR3 coding DNA: TGCGCCAGCAGCCAAGATCATAATGGGGTAGCAGGGGACGAGACCCAGTACTTC.

The chain employs TRBV5-1 and TRBJ1-1; no firm D call. The V gene's germline CDR1 is SGHRS and CDR2 YFSETQ. The CDR3 covers 16 residues. Trimming cost V 0 bases and J 5 bases, with 17 bases left between them. In nucleotides, the CDR3 is TGCGCCAGCAGCTTGGCGGCAGTGATAGGTGGTACTGAAGCTTTCTTT. Protein: CASSLAAVIGGTEAFF.

This clonotype has a handful of counts. The V call is TRBV5-1, the J call TRBJ2-7, with D unresolved. The CDR3 is 13 residues long. CDR1 is SGHRS and CDR2 is YFSETQ in the germline V gene. The V end lost 5 bases, the J end lost 3 bases, and 12 bases lay between the germline ends. Here the CDR3 reads CASRNQWGYEQYF. CDR3 DNA sequence: TGCGCCAGCAGGAACCAGTGGGGCTACGAGCAGTACTTC.

This chain links TRBV7-2 with TRBJ1-5; the D is unclear. Germline lookup yields CDR1 SGHTA and CDR2 FQGNSA. V lost 4 bases to trimming and J lost 4 bases, with 8 bases between them. The CDR3 consists of 13 residues. CDR3 coding DNA: TGTGCCAGCAGCTCGCAATGGAATCAGCCCCAGCATTTT. This translates into CASSSQWNQPQHF.

This clonotype was recorded many times. The chain links TRBV7-2 to TRBJ2-5, with 7 bases identical to TRBD1. V trimming: 0 bases; J trimming: 5 bases; junction bases outside the gene matches: 6. There are 15 residues in the CDR3. CDR1 and CDR2 from the germline V gene are SGHTA and FQGNSA. The CDR3 loop is CASSLAQGRRETQYF. The CDR3 region has the DNA TGTGCCAGCAGCTTAGCACAGGGGAGACGGGAGACCCAGTACTTC.

This clonotype was counted between two and nine times. The chain employs TRBV6-6 and TRBJ2-4; D is perhaps TRBD2 (5 bases). Looked up from germline, CDR1 is MNHNY and CDR2 is SVGAGI (reference sequence). This CDR3 is built from 15 residues. Trimming removed 0 bases at V and 13 bases at J, with 19 bases between. This CDR3 is CASSYSARVKEEQYF. CDR3 sequence (DNA): TGTGCCAGCAGTTACTCTGCGAGGGTGAAGGAGGAGCAGTACTTC.

As concerns this clonotype: A much larger clonotype is one base distant, so this may be a read error. This chain joins TRBV12-3 or TRBV12-4 and TRBJ2-7; D may be TRBD1 or TRBD2 (5 bases each). V was cut by 8 bases and J by 6 bases, with 17 bases left in between. This CDR3 has 13 amino acids. CDR3 loop: CASGMGRVCEQYF. Here the CDR3 DNA reads TGTGCCAGCGGGATGGGACGGGTCTGCGAGCAGTACTTC.

The chain combines TRBV20-1 with TRBJ2-6, with 7 bases fitting TRBD1. V dropped 6 bases and J dropped 1; count of bases not matched to a gene: 12. The CDR3 contains 17 residues. From germline, CDR1 is DFQATT and CDR2 SNEGSKA (reference sequence). CDR3 coding DNA: TGCAGTGCCCCGGCTGGGACAGACCCGTCTGGGGCCAACGTCCTGACTTTC. As protein: CSAPAGTDPSGANVLTF.

This clonotype has more than one count but fewer than ten. The chain has TRBV6-5 and TRBJ2-6; 9 nucleotides match TRBD1. Trimming cost V 1 base and J 0 bases; bases outside gene matches: 4. The germline CDR1 and CDR2 sequences are MNHEY and SVGAGI. This CDR3 contains 18 residues. The CDR3 loop is CASSYWGQGRSGANVLTF. The CDR3 DNA sequence: TGTGCCAGCAGTTACTGGGGACAGGGCCGCTCTGGGGCCAACGTCCTGACTTTC.

This sequence joins TRBV20-1 and TRBJ2-1; 7 bases align to TRBD2. The CDR3 is 18 amino acids. The V segment lost 2 bases and the J segment 5 bases; nucleotides outside the gene matches: 18. Germline CDR1 reads DFQATT; CDR2 reads SNEGSKA (reference sequence). CDR3 sequence reads: CSARTLPLAEGLNNEQFF. Here the CDR3 DNA reads TGCAGTGCTAGAACCCTCCCTCTAGCGGAGGGCCTCAACAATGAGCAGTTCTTC.

This clonotype appeared a few times. The rearrangement joins TRBV20-1 to TRBJ2-3; no clear D gene. From germline, CDR1 is DFQATT and CDR2 SNEGSKA (reference sequence). V was trimmed by 0 bases and J by 1 base, leaving 11 bases between them. This CDR3 contains 15 residues. The CDR3: CSARDTSLGTDTQYF. The DNA of the CDR3 is TGCAGTGCTAGAGACACGTCCCTGGGCACAGATACGCAGTATTTT.

This clonotype was counted a few times. The chain recombines TRBV7-8 with TRBJ1-6; TRBD1 matches at 7 bases. Germline V lookup: CDR1 SGHVS, CDR2 FQNEAQ. The CDR3 runs 15 residues. With V trimmed by 3 bases and J by 12 bases, 11 bases remained unmatched. The DNA of the CDR3 is TGTGCCAGCAGCTTGGTTGACAGGGCAGCGGTACCCCTCCACTTT. It specifies CASSLVDRAAVPLHF.

V is TRBV29-1 and J is TRBJ1-4; tentative D call: TRBD1 (6 bases). The V gene lost 0 bases and the J gene lost 0 bases, with 17 bases spanning the gap. CDR3 length: 18 amino acids. Germline V gene data show CDR1 as SQVTM and CDR2 as ANQGSEA. Written as DNA, the CDR3 is TGCAGCGTTGAAGAAGGAACAGGGTCCACTACAACTAATGAAAAACTGTTTTTT. Protein: CSVEEGTGSTTTNEKLFF.

A remark on this clonotype: The junction differs from germline at one of its ends, possibly a read error. CDR3 in amino acids: CATSEPAGGTGYNEQFF. Here the CDR3 DNA reads TGTGCCACCAGTGAGCCGGCGGGGGGCACGGGGTACAATGAGCAGTTCTTC. V gene TRBV10-3 combines with J gene TRBJ2-1; the match to TRBD2 covers 8 bases. The length of the CDR3 is 17 residues. CDR1 is ENHRY and CDR2 is SYGVKD in the germline V gene.

The chain is built from TRBV6-1 and TRBJ1-6; 8 bases match TRBD1. Germline V gene lookup returns CDR1 MNHNS and CDR2 SASEGT. Trimming removed 5 bases from V and 7 bases from J; junction bases left unmatched: 7. This CDR3 has 15 residues. The CDR3 sequence: CASSIWTGPNSPLHF. The CDR3 DNA is TGTGCCAGCAGTATCTGGACAGGGCCAAATTCACCCCTCCACTTT.

The chain employs TRBV2 and TRBJ1-1; the D gene is possibly TRBD1 (6 bases). V gave up 7 bases and J gave up 1 base, with 16 bases separating them. There are 15 residues in the CDR3. The germline V gene encodes CDR1 SNHLY and CDR2 FYNNEI. CDR3 nucleotide sequence: TGTGCCAGCATATTGTTGGGGGGCTCGAACACTGAAGCTTTCTTT. This encodes CASILLGGSNTEAFF.

This CDR3 reads CASTPRAWDAYEQYF. The DNA for the CDR3 is TGTGCCAGCACCCCCCGCGCCTGGGACGCCTACGAGCAGTACTTC. The genes are TRBV6-2 or TRBV6-3 and TRBJ2-7; D tentatively reads TRBD1 or TRBD2 (5 bases each). V shed 7 bases and J shed 2 bases, with 18 bases lying between them. The CDR3 is 15 amino acids. Germline-derived CDR1 and CDR2 are MNHEY and SVGEGT.

This chain connects TRBV6-2 or TRBV6-3 to TRBJ2-7; D not resolved. The CDR3 consists of 13 residues. The germline V and J ends were trimmed by 6 bases and 9 bases, with 18 bases remaining between them. Per germline, CDR1 MNHEY and CDR2 SVGEGT. The chain's CDR3 is CASRRDLTSRQYF. CDR3 nucleotides: TGTGCCAGCAGGCGCGACTTAACCTCCAGGCAGTACTTC.

This clonotype occurred a few times. J is TRBJ2-3 and V is TRBV7-2, with 7 bases fitting TRBD1. The germline V gene encodes CDR1 SGHTA and CDR2 FQGNSA. V trimming: 3 bases; J trimming: 6 bases; junction bases outside the gene matches: 6. The CDR3 runs 14 residues. CDR3 residues: CASSFGQAPDTQYF. The CDR3 DNA follows: TGTGCCAGCAGCTTCGGACAGGCCCCTGATACGCAGTATTTT.

Regarding this clonotype: A clone one base away is much larger, so this may be a read error. This chain uses TRBV27 with TRBJ2-1; no reliable D call. The J call could be wrong; TRBJ2-7 is a better fit for the DNA end. Germline V lookup: CDR1 MNHEY, CDR2 SMNVEV (reference sequence). CDR3 length: 13 amino acids. CDR3 bases: TGTGCCAGCAGTTCCCCCACCTACAATGAGCAGTACTTC. Amino acid sequence: CASSSPTYNEQYF.

This clonotype was seen many times. V usage is TRBV29-1 and J usage is TRBJ2-7, with 10 bases that match TRBD1. V shed 3 bases, J shed 5 bases, and the junction held 7 bases outside the gene matches. CDR3 length equals 14 residues. Germline CDR1 and CDR2: SQVTM and ANQGSEA. The CDR3 nucleotides are TGCAGCGTTGAGGAGGGACAGGGGATAGACGAGCAGTACTTC. Residues: CSVEEGQGIDEQYF.

The rearrangement joins TRBV20-1 to TRBJ2-1; D may be TRBD2 (7 bases). The CDR3 loop spans 14 amino acids. Germline V CDR1 and CDR2: DFQATT, SNEGSKA (reference sequence). Between the trimmed V and J ends, which lost 6 bases and 6 bases, there was a span of 18 bases. CDR3 DNA sequence: TGCAGTGCCCCTTGGCGGCGGGGGCCCAATGAGCAGTTCTTC. This codes for CSAPWRRGPNEQFF.

This clonotype appeared a few times. This may be a read error, as it is one base from a much larger clone. This chain uses TRBV5-1 with TRBJ2-3, with 7 bases fitting TRBD1. Germline assignment: CDR1 SGHRS and CDR2 YFSETQ. This CDR3 has 18 amino acids. V trimming: 3 bases; J trimming: 5 bases; junction bases outside the gene matches: 18. The CDR3 spells CASSYLGEKGAYIDTQYF. DNA for the CDR3: TGCGCCAGCAGCTACCTAGGCGAGAAGGGGGCTTACATAGATACGCAGTATTTT.